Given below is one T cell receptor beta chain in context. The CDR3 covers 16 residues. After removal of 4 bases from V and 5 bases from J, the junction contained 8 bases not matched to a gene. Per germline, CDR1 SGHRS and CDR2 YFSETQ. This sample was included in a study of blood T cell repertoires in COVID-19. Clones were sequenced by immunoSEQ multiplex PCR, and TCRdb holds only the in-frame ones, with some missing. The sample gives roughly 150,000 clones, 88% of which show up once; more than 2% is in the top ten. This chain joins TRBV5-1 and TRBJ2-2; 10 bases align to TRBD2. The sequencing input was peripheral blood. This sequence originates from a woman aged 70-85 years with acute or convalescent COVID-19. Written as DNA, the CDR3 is TGCGCCAGCAGCCCCTCTCCGGGACTAGCGACCGGGGAGCTGTTTTTT. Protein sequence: CASSPSPGLATGELFF.